A single sample gave rise to the 30 T cell receptor beta chains below, sequenced in a study of PD-1 blockade in classical Hodgkin lymphoma. Time point reported: cycle 4 day 1 (C4D1), after 6 weeks of nivolumab. Autologous stem cell transplantation was followed by relapse in every patient, and brentuximab vedotin exposure varied. Out of thawed PBMCs, magnetic negative selection purified CD4+ T cells. TCRdb's table, derived via immunoSEQ multiplex PCR, lists solely in-frame clones and lacks some. The sample carries roughly 20,000 clones, approximately 77% recorded once. The sample in question was CD4+ T cells from blood, obtained before the fourth cycle of nivolumab. Receptor source: a human donor with classical Hodgkin lymphoma.

This sequence joins TRBV15 and TRBJ2-5; the D gene could be TRBD1 or TRBD2 (5 bases each). The CDR3 covers 16 residues. The ends were cut back, 0 bases at V and 2 bases at J, with 13 bases in the middle. Germline CDR1 reads LNHNV; CDR2 reads YYDKDF (reference sequence). CDR3 loop: CATSREGHRGQETQYF. The DNA for the CDR3 is TGTGCCACCAGCAGAGAGGGGCATCGGGGACAAGAGACCCAGTACTTC.

The J gene is TRBJ1-5, the V gene TRBV11-2; TRBD1 might be the D (5 bases). This CDR3 region has 15 residues. With 0 bases removed from V and 2 bases from J, the gap between germline ends came to 8 bases. Germline V lookup: CDR1 SGHAT, CDR2 FQNNGV. CDR3 in DNA: TGTGCCAGCAGCTTAGATCAGGGTGGCAATCAGCCCCAGCATTTT. It yields the protein CASSLDQGGNQPQHF.

The rearrangement uses TRBV4-3 and TRBJ2-3; D is possibly TRBD2 (6 bases). The CDR3 has 16 amino acids. V was pared by 0 bases and J by 1 base, with 11 bases between. Looked up from germline, CDR1 is LGHNA and CDR2 is YSLEER. The CDR3 sequence: CASSQEGRDGTDTQYF. CDR3 DNA sequence: TGCGCCAGCAGCCAAGAAGGGCGGGACGGCACAGATACGCAGTATTTT.

This clone turned up a few times. The V gene is TRBV4-3, the J gene TRBJ1-6, with D tentatively TRBD1 (5 bases). Trimming removed 0 bases at V and 10 bases at J, with 22 bases between. This CDR3 is 18 amino acids long. CDR1 is LGHNA, CDR2 YSLEER, per germline. In nucleotides, the CDR3 is TGCGCCAGCAGCCAAGATGTGCACAGGCCGGGGTTATTCTCACCCCTCCACTTT. This codes for CASSQDVHRPGLFSPLHF.

The chain employs TRBV27 and TRBJ2-1; 11 bases align to TRBD2. The CDR3 spans 16 residues. V shed 5 bases, J shed 4 bases, and the junction held 7 bases outside the gene matches. Looked up from germline, CDR1 is MNHEY and CDR2 is SMNVEV (reference sequence). CDR3 in DNA: TGTGCCAGCAGTGGAACGGGACTAGCGGCATACAATGAGCAGTTCTTC. Protein: CASSGTGLAAYNEQFF.

The rearrangement uses TRBV2 and TRBJ2-7; a possible D gene is TRBD2 (5 bases). The CDR3 spans 13 residues. V gave up 5 bases and J gave up 7 bases, with 15 bases separating them. Germline V CDR1 and CDR2: SNHLY, FYNNEI. CDR3 bases: TGTGCCAGCAGTCTGGACTGGACCGAGGAGCAGTACTTC. Protein product: CASSLDWTEEQYF.

The chain couples TRBV4-1 to TRBJ1-6, with TRBD1 matching 8 bases. The CDR3 has 14 amino acids. The V and J ends lost 4 bases and 6 bases, in that order; junction bases with no gene match: 2. Germline V gene data show CDR1 as MGHRA and CDR2 as YSYEKL. CDR3 protein: CASSLGQVNSPLHF. The CDR3 DNA sequence: TGCGCCAGCAGCCTGGGACAGGTTAATTCACCCCTCCACTTT.

This sequence joins TRBV6-5 and TRBJ2-1; 13 bases agree with TRBD2. After removal of 4 bases from V and 5 bases from J, the junction contained 5 bases not matched to a gene. From germline, CDR1 is MNHEY and CDR2 SVGAGI. There are 16 residues in the CDR3. The DNA of the CDR3 is TGTGCCAGCAGTTTCACCGGGACTAGCGGGAACAATGAGCAGTTCTTC. It is translated as CASSFTGTSGNNEQFF.

This chain links TRBV28 with TRBJ1-1, with a weak D call TRBD1 (6 bases). Deletions cut 8 bases from V and 5 bases from J, with 15 bases between. The CDR3 extends over 13 amino acids. Germline-derived CDR1 and CDR2 are MDHEN and SYDVKM. CDR3 sequence (DNA): TGTGCCAGCTCAGAGGGGAGGGGGACTGAAGCTTTCTTT. Translating gives CASSEGRGTEAFF.

In this sample, this clone turned up a few times. This chain joins TRBV10-3 and TRBJ1-5; unclear D gene. V was cut by 5 bases and J by 0 bases, with 8 bases left in between. This CDR3 has 14 amino acids. Germline CDR1 and CDR2: ENHRY and SYGVKD. This chain's CDR3 is CAISTGNSNQPQHF. CDR3 in DNA: TGTGCCATCAGTACCGGCAATAGCAATCAGCCCCAGCATTTT.

The V call is TRBV5-1, the J call TRBJ1-1; D perhaps matches TRBD1 (5 bases). CDR3 length: 15 amino acids. The V gene's germline CDR1 is SGHRS and CDR2 YFSETQ. V shed 3 bases and J shed 5 bases, with 17 bases lying between them. The CDR3 DNA is TGCGCCAGCAGCTCCGGCGACAGAATTGGTACTGAAGCTTTCTTT. Protein product: CASSSGDRIGTEAFF.

Concerning this clone: Likely a read error: the CDR3 ends without its conserved phenylalanine or tryptophan. No DNA is shown, since the ends of the CDR3 on it are uncertain; the CDR3 is the one TCRdb lists. This sequence joins TRBV28 and TRBJ1-2; TRBD1 is the table's D call, not checked against the DNA. The CDR3 extends over 13 residues, inclusive of both ends. CDR1 and CDR2 (germline): MDHEN, SYDVKM. This chain's CDR3 is CASSNPAGQGLLI.

The chain employs TRBV4-3 and TRBJ2-2; tentatively, D is TRBD1 (5 bases). The V and J ends lost 1 base and 5 bases respectively, with 8 bases between them. Per the germline V gene, CDR1 is LGHNA and CDR2 is YSLEER. The CDR3 covers 14 residues. The CDR3 DNA sequence: TGCGCCAGCAGCCAAGTCAGGGTGACCGGGGAGCTGTTTTTT. Encoded protein: CASSQVRVTGELFF.

This clone was seen a few times. The chain is built from TRBV29-1 and TRBJ2-7, with D uncertain. CDR1 SQVTM and CDR2 ANQGSEA come from the germline V gene. The CDR3 totals 11 residues. Trimming took 2 bases from V and 5 from J, leaving 7 bases between them. The CDR3 reads CSVELGHEQYV. CDR3 in DNA: TGCAGCGTTGAACTTGGCCACGAGCAGTACGTC.

The chain joins TRBV4-3 to TRBJ2-3, with 13 bases that match TRBD2. Trimming at V came to 10 bases and at J to 1 base, leaving 8 bases not matched to a gene. Germline CDR1 reads LGHNA; CDR2 reads YSLEER. CDR3 length equals 16 residues. CDR3 nucleotide sequence: TGCGCCAATGGACTAGCGGGGGTATACTGCACAGATACGCAGTATTTT. Its translation: CANGLAGVYCTDTQYF.

V is TRBV5-4 and J is TRBJ2-6; D could derive from TRBD1 or TRBD2 (5 bases each). The CDR3 has 18 residues. Germline V gene sequence: CDR1 SGHNT, CDR2 YYREEE (reference sequence). V was cut by 2 bases and J by 0 bases, with 15 bases left in between. The CDR3 coding sequence is TGTGCCAGCAGCTTTAAGAGGGGTGGGGTCTCTGGGGCCAACGTCCTGACTTTC. Translation gives CASSFKRGGVSGANVLTF. Looking up the rest from reference TRBV5-4 and TRBJ2-6 gives the full variable domain: ETGVTQSPTHLIKTRGQQVTLRCSSQSGHNTVSWYQQALGQGPQFIFQYYREEENGRGNFPPRFSGLQFPNYSSELNVNALELDDSALYLCASSFKRGGVSGANVLTFGAGSRLTVL.

This chain links TRBV9 with TRBJ2-3; TRBD2 agrees at 12 bases. CDR1 SGDLS and CDR2 YYNGEE come from the germline V gene. The CDR3 has 15 amino acids. V lost 8 bases, J lost 6 bases, and 10 bases stayed unmatched. Here the CDR3 DNA reads TGTGCCAGTACAACTAGCGGGGGGCGTCAGGATACGCAGTATTTT. Translating gives CASTTSGGRQDTQYF.

The genes are TRBV29-1 and TRBJ1-1; possible D gene TRBD1, 5 bases. Trimming stripped 6 bases from V and 0 bases from J, with 11 bases between. Per germline, CDR1 SQVTM and CDR2 ANQGSEA. The CDR3 covers 13 residues. The CDR3 DNA reads as TGCAGCGTATCCGGGACGGTGAACACTGAAGCTTTCTTT. Residues: CSVSGTVNTEAFF.

The chain carries TRBV2 and TRBJ2-5; 7 nucleotides match TRBD1. Germline CDR1 SNHLY, CDR2 FYNNEI. V was clipped by 6 bases and J by 4 bases; unmatched bases: 11. There are 15 residues in the CDR3. The CDR3 coding sequence is TGTGCCAGCAGCCAGGACAATTCAGGGGGAGAGACCCAGTACTTC. Protein product: CASSQDNSGGETQYF.

This sequence joins TRBV7-2 and TRBJ2-3; D is undetermined. V was trimmed by 2 bases and J by 0 bases, leaving 0 bases between them. The CDR3 has 12 amino acids. In germline, CDR1 is SGHTA, CDR2 FQGNSA. CDR3 nucleotides: TGTGCCAGCAGCTTAAGCACAGATACGCAGTATTTT. Amino acids: CASSLSTDTQYF.

The J gene is TRBJ1-1, the V gene TRBV5-1; the match to TRBD1 covers 7 bases. J lost 0 bases, V lost 5 bases, and 7 bases had no gene match. Germline CDR1 and CDR2: SGHRS and YFSETQ. CDR3 length equals 15 residues. The CDR3 is CASSLTGTVNTEAFF. Here the CDR3 DNA reads TGCGCCAGCAGTTTAACCGGGACAGTGAACACTGAAGCTTTCTTT. The variable domain in full, completed from reference TRBV5-1 and TRBJ1-1, reads KAGVTQTPRYLIKTRGQQVTLSCSPISGHRSVSWYQQTPGQGLQFLFEYFSETQRNKGNFPGRFSGRQFSNSRSEMNVSTLELGDSALYLCASSLTGTVNTEAFFGQGTRLTVV.

The chain links TRBV19 to TRBJ1-5; the match to TRBD1 covers 8 bases. Trimming removed 3 bases from V and 4 bases from J; junction bases left unmatched: 5. Germline assignment: CDR1 LNHDA and CDR2 SQIVND (reference sequence). The CDR3 runs 15 residues. CDR3 loop: CASSILQGENQPQHF. The CDR3 nucleotides read TGTGCCAGTAGTATTCTACAGGGGGAAAATCAGCCCCAGCATTTT. The variable domain in full, completed from reference TRBV19 and TRBJ1-5, reads DGGITQSPKYLFRKEGQNVTLSCEQNLNHDAMYWYRQDPGQGLRLIYYSQIVNDFQKGDIAEGYSVSREKKESFPLTVTSAQKNPTAFYLCASSILQGENQPQHFGDGTRLSIL.

The chain has TRBV29-1 and TRBJ2-1, with 9 bases that match TRBD2. This CDR3 comprises 10 residues. Germline trimming cut 5 bases from V and 11 bases from J; bases unmatched to any gene: 1. Germline V gives CDR1 SQVTM, CDR2 ANQGSEA. CDR3 amino acids: CSVSSGKQFF. CDR3 nucleotide sequence: TGCAGCGTTTCTAGCGGGAAGCAGTTCTTC.

The chain joins TRBV2 to TRBJ2-3; 8 nucleotides align to TRBD2. CDR1 SNHLY and CDR2 FYNNEI come from the germline V gene. There are 14 residues in the CDR3. The trim removed 11 bases at V and 2 bases at J, leaving 9 bases unmatched. CDR3 amino acids: CAEGAGGVTDTQYF. The CDR3 nucleotides are TGTGCCGAAGGGGCGGGGGGCGTCACAGATACGCAGTATTTT.

The CDR3 loop reads CASSSQGGYTDTQYF. DNA for the CDR3: TGTGCCAGCAGCTCCCAGGGGGGATACACAGATACGCAGTATTTT. The chain has TRBV7-6 and TRBJ2-3; D may be TRBD1 (7 bases). Germline CDR1 reads SGHVS; CDR2 reads FNYEAQ. V was trimmed by 4 bases and J by 2 bases, leaving 13 bases between them. This CDR3 is built from 15 residues.

The chain is built from TRBV25-1 and TRBJ2-2; weak D call: TRBD1 (6 bases). Germline lookup yields CDR1 MGHDK and CDR2 SYGVNS. The CDR3 runs to 17 residues. The V end lost 8 bases, the J end lost 6 bases, and 25 bases lay between the germline ends. CDR3 region: CASRSVPPGSGAGELFF. CDR3 in DNA: TGTGCCAGCCGAAGTGTGCCACCTGGGTCAGGGGCCGGGGAGCTGTTTTTT.

The rearrangement uses TRBV29-1 and TRBJ1-1, with D unclear. Trimming left V 2 bases short and J 2 bases short, with 15 bases between. The CDR3 consists of 15 residues. CDR1 is SQVTM and CDR2 is ANQGSEA in the germline V gene. The CDR3 nucleotides are TGCAGCGTTGAAAGGGCCGGGAGCGTTAACACTGAAGCTTTCTTT. Encoded protein: CSVERAGSVNTEAFF.

The rearrangement uses TRBV9 and TRBJ1-6; D call uncertain. In germline, CDR1 is SGDLS, CDR2 YYNGEE. V was trimmed by 3 bases and J by 7 bases, leaving 11 bases between them. CDR3 length: 14 residues. In DNA form, the CDR3 reads TGTGCCAGCAGCGGCCTACGGACGAATTCACCCCTCCACTTT. Its protein is CASSGLRTNSPLHF.

This clone was recorded a few times. The DNA for the CDR3 is TGCGCCAGCAGCCGCCTAGGGAGTCTCGAGCAGTACTTC. Translation gives CASSRLGSLEQYF. The rearrangement links TRBV4-1 to TRBJ2-7; the D gene is possibly TRBD2 (5 bases). Germline CDR1 and CDR2: MGHRA and YSYEKL. The V end lost 4 bases, the J end lost 6 bases, and 13 bases lay between the germline ends. The CDR3 consists of 13 residues.

This clone was seen more than once but under ten times. The chain is built from TRBV4-3 and TRBJ1-2; TRBD1 matches at 7 bases. CDR3 size: 16 residues. Germline lookup yields CDR1 LGHNA and CDR2 YSLEER. J lost 4 bases, V lost 4 bases, and 12 bases had no gene match. The CDR3 DNA sequence: TGCGCCAGCAGCCCGACAGGGTCCAATAAGTTCTATGGCTACACCTTC. Amino acid sequence: CASSPTGSNKFYGYTF.